This T cell receptor (beta chain) was profiled in a study of cytomegalovirus exposure and HLA in healthy donors. Overall study findings and caveats: Certain sequence variants were highly shared and formed a cluster, and this cluster was likely a sequencing artifact.

Germline assignment: CDR1 KGHSH and CDR2 LQKENI. The CDR3 sequence is 15 residues long. V was shortened by 3 bases and J by 0 bases, with 9 bases between the two germline ends. PCR amplification relied on 60 Vbeta primers (plus 13 Jbeta primers). Produced via immunoSEQ multiplex PCR; TCRdb's table is partial and in-frame only. The table lists under 200,000 clones, about four fifths of them singletons. This clone was counted once. Its antigen remains unidentified. This TCR came from a man aged 35-49 years in good health and CMV-seropositive. The rearrangement links TRBV18 to TRBJ1-3, with D hard to call. The material sequenced was PBMCs. In DNA form, the CDR3 reads TGTGCCAGCTCACCGGCCAGCGTCTCTGGAAACACCATATATTTT. Its translation: CASSPASVSGNTIYF.